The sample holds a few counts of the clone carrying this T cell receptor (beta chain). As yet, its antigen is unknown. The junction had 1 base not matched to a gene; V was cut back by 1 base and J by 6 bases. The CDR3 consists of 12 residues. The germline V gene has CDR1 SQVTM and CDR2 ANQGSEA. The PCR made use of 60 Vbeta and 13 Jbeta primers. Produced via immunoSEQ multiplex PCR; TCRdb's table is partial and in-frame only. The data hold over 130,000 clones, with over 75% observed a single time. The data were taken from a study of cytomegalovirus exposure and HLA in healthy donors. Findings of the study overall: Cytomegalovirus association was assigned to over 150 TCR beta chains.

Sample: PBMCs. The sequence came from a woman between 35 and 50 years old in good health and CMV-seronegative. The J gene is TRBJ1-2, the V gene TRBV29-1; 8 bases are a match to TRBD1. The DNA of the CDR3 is TGCAGCGTTGAAGGGACAGGGAATGGCTACACCTTC. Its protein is CSVEGTGNGYTF.